This T cell receptor (beta chain) is from a study of OX40 agonist ivuxolimab in advanced cancers. With respect to the entire study: Ivuxolimab was an agonistic, fully human IgG2 monoclonal antibody directed against OX40 (CD134), a costimulatory receptor. Intravenous ivuxolimab was administered to patients every 2 weeks at six dose levels: 0.01, 0.1, 0.3, 1.5, 3 and 10 mg/kg. The point of sequencing TCRbeta in the periphery was to test whether ivuxolimab changed TCR sequence diversity and drove clonal T-cell expansion. Of the roughly 51 patients in dose escalation, 19 had hepatocellular carcinoma, approximately 15 had melanoma, 9 had renal cell carcinoma and 9 had head and neck cancer. Partial responses were achieved by three dose-escalation patients, of whom one had hepatocellular carcinoma and two had cutaneous melanoma. The paper reports the monotherapy dose-escalation portion (N = 52 patients) of the phase I ivuxolimab trial. Patients were allowed to have had prior anti-PD-1, anti-PD-L1 or anti-CTLA-4 therapy, and 30% to 40% of the dose-escalation patients had been treated with checkpoint inhibitors. In the dose-escalation cohort, 75% to 85% of patients were male, and the mean age was around 65 years with a range of about 20 to 90.

At the junction V is shortened by 5 bases and J by 10 bases; bases outside the gene matches: 10. The CDR3 runs 14 amino acids, cysteine and phenylalanine included. CDR3 DNA only is kept here, 42 bases in frame from base 1. CDR1 is given as MDHEN and CDR2 as SYDVKM, both from the germline V gene. Overall study outcomes, separate from this receptor: At doses from 0.1 to 3.0 mg/kg, clonal expansion was seen in both CD4+ and CD8+ blood T cells between baseline and week 6. On average, CD8+ T cells showed more expanded clones than CD4+ T cells after ivuxolimab. Low levels of normalized T-cell clonal expansion were also seen in some patients who did not respond. The antigen specificity of the peripheral T cells that underwent clonal expansion was not determined. In partial responders in the 0.1-3.0 mg/kg groups, normalized peripheral clonal expansion was found to be among the lowest, especially among CD8+ T cells.

To sequence the TCRbeta CDR3 region, genomic DNA was isolated from the sorted cells. TCRbeta CDR3 regions were sequenced using the immunoSEQ Assay. Imported from immuneACCESS, the table was reduced by TCRdb to in-frame sequences with V and J called. These copies leave out some clones; in studies compared against another copy, an unresolved V gene accounts for under half, and the cause of the remainder is not known. Here the sample has over 30,000 clones; roughly three quarters occur a single time. The ten largest make up approximately 21% of the sample. The trial excluded patients who had a history of autoimmune disease or were on systemic immunosuppression. Peripheral blood for TCR sequencing was collected from all dose cohorts at baseline, on cycle 4 day 1, and on cycle 7 day 1. Samples were obtained from an open-label, multicenter, first-in-human phase I dose-escalation trial of ivuxolimab. Adults with locally advanced or metastatic melanoma, renal cell carcinoma, hepatocellular carcinoma or head and neck squamous cell carcinoma were enrolled in the trial. Before TCR sequencing, CD4+ and CD8+ T cells were separately sorted from peripheral blood.

Notes on this clone: Its antigen has not been determined. Per-nucleotide qualities are absent, and no much larger clonotype sits a single base away.

This clonotype originated in an adult with an advanced solid tumor such as melanoma, head and neck, liver or kidney cancer. Specimen: CD4+ or CD8+ T cells sorted from blood, collected in a trial of the OX40 agonist ivuxolimab. The chain employs TRBV28 and TRBJ1-1, with 10 junctional bases fitting TRBD1. The encoded CDR3 is CASSDPGTGEVAFF. The sequence in DNA is TGTGCCAGCAGTGATCCCGGGACAGGGGAGGTAGCTTTCTTT.